This paragraph covers one TCR beta chain sequence. Antigen specificity is unknown. A read error may explain this, as a much larger clone is one base away. Three rounds of nested PCR, following a modified ARM-PCR protocol, produced the TCRbeta library. TCRdb itself ran the multiplex PCR reads through MiXCR, one entry per CDR3 protein. The sample contains roughly 70,000 distinct CDR3 sequences, roughly 70% of which appear only once. No cell sorting was done before RNA was extracted from the tissue. The normal lung tissue was taken more than 3 cm from the tumor edge. Newly diagnosed lung cancer patients had thoracic surgery in China, August–late 2014, without prior chemotherapy. The sample originates from a study of tumor and adjacent non-tumor tissue in lung cancer. Study details: Samples averaged roughly 4.3 million productive TCRbeta reads each.

The study's findings and limits: Top 100 clones took a larger repertoire share in normal lung.

The sequencing input was distant non-tumor lung tissue. This TCR derives from a woman aged 50 to 60 with non-small cell lung cancer.

This CDR3 is CASSPGTRSGANVVTF. CDR3 nucleotide sequence: TGTGCCAGCAGCCCCGGGACCCGCTCTGGGGCCAACGTCGTGACTTTC. The chain is built from TRBV4-2 and TRBJ2-6; D possibly matches TRBD1 or TRBD2 (5 bases each). The CDR3 is 16 residues long. Germline CDR1 LGHNA, CDR2 YNFKEQ.